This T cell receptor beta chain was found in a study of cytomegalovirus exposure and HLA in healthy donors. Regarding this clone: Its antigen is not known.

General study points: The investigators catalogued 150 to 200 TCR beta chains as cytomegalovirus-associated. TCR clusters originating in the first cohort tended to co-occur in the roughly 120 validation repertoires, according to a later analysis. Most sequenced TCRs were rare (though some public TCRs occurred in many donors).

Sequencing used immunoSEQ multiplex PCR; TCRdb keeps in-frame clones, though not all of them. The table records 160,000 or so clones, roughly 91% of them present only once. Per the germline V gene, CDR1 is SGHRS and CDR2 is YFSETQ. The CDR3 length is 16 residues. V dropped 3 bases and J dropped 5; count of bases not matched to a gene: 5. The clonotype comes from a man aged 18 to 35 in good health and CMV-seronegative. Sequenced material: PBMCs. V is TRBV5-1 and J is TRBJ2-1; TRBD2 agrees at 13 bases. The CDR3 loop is CASSSGLAGAHNEQFF. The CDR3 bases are TGCGCCAGCAGCTCAGGACTAGCGGGAGCCCACAATGAGCAGTTCTTC.